The 6 T cell receptor beta chains reported below all come from one sample, sequenced in a study of cytomegalovirus exposure and HLA in healthy donors. Profiled with immunoSEQ multiplex PCR; TCRdb holds only in-frame clones, not every one. The sample includes 130,000 to 150,000 clones, 70% to 90% of them seen just once. The sequenced sample consisted of PBMCs. Receptor source: a woman aged 18-29 years in good health and CMV-seropositive.

This chain uses TRBV27 with TRBJ2-3; weak D call: TRBD2 (5 bases). The V gene's germline CDR1 is MNHEY and CDR2 SMNVEV (reference sequence). CDR3 size: 16 residues. The V and J ends lost 7 bases and 0 bases respectively, with 17 bases between them. CDR3: CASNWAAGRSTDTQYF. CDR3 bases: TGTGCCAGCAATTGGGCGGCGGGCCGAAGCACAGATACGCAGTATTTT.

The V gene is TRBV6-1, the J gene TRBJ1-2; tentatively, D is TRBD1 (5 bases). The CDR3 is made up of 13 amino acids. Germline V gene data show CDR1 as MNHNS and CDR2 as SASEGT. Trimming shortened V by 10 bases and J by 4 bases, and 16 bases separated the two germline ends. CDR3 sequence (DNA): TGTGCCATCCAGACTGGGGGGGTCTATGGCTACACCTTC. Translation gives CAIQTGGVYGYTF.

V is TRBV10-3 and J is TRBJ1-2; a possible D gene is TRBD1 (5 bases). The ends were cut back, 5 bases at V and 4 bases at J, with 11 bases in the middle. CDR1 and CDR2 from the germline V gene are ENHRY and SYGVKD. This CDR3 comprises 13 residues. The CDR3 bases are TGTGCCATCAGTCTGGGGACTTTCTATGGCTACACCTTC. Its translation is CAISLGTFYGYTF.

The chain recombines TRBV5-6 with TRBJ2-1, with TRBD1 as a possible D gene (5 bases). V was cut by 5 bases and J by 5 bases, with 11 bases left in between. CDR3 length equals 13 residues. Germline-derived CDR1 and CDR2 are SGHDT and YYEEEE. The CDR3 region has the DNA TGTGCCAGCAGGCAACAACAGGACAATGAGCAGTTCTTC. As protein: CASRQQQDNEQFF.

CDR3 amino acids: CSVEQQGNTIYF. As DNA, the CDR3 is TGCAGCGTTGAACAACAGGGAAACACCATATATTTT. The J gene is TRBJ1-3, the V gene TRBV29-1, with no clear D. Germline CDR1 reads SQVTM; CDR2 reads ANQGSEA. The CDR3 extends over 12 amino acids. The V and J ends lost 2 bases and 4 bases respectively, with 6 bases between them.

The V and J genes are TRBV7-2 and TRBJ2-7; 8 bases agree with TRBD1. Germline CDR1 SGHTA, CDR2 FQGNSA. CDR3 size: 16 residues. Losses at the gene ends were 4 bases for V and 2 bases for J; bases not matched to a gene: 10. CDR3 loop: CASSSPDTGGPYEQYF. DNA of the CDR3: TGTGCCAGCAGCTCCCCGGATACAGGGGGGCCCTACGAGCAGTACTTC.